One sample yielded the 5 T cell receptor beta chains listed below, sequenced in a study of T-cell reconstitution after alpha-beta-depleted transplantation in children. Unique molecular identifiers featured in how the TCRbeta library was prepared. MiXCR, run by TCRdb on the PCR reads, gives a single entry per CDR3 protein. The table includes hundreds of thousands of distinct CDR3 sequences, 13% detected once. The sequencing here drew on PBMCs, taken before TCRalphabeta/CD19-depleted stem cell transplant. The receptor set was obtained from a girl aged 2-10 years with congenital amegakaryocytic thrombocytopenia, due to receive a stem cell transplant.

The V gene is TRBV11-2, the J gene TRBJ2-2, with TRBD2 as a possible D gene (5 bases). This CDR3 is 17 amino acids long. V was trimmed by 6 bases and J by 4 bases, leaving 21 bases between them. The V gene's germline CDR1 is SGHAT and CDR2 FQNNGV. The CDR3 reads CASSPGTWETTTGELFF. The CDR3 DNA reads as TGTGCCAGCAGTCCCGGCACGTGGGAGACTACCACCGGGGAGCTGTTTTTT.

This clonotype was observed a handful of times. The chain couples TRBV29-1 to TRBJ2-1; D unresolved. This CDR3 region has 12 residues. Trimming took 3 bases from V and 7 from J, leaving 10 bases between them. Germline-derived CDR1 and CDR2 are SQVTM and ANQGSEA. CDR3 sequence: CSVDPLGNEQFF. Written as DNA, the CDR3 is TGCAGCGTTGACCCACTCGGGAATGAGCAGTTCTTC.

This sequence joins TRBV7-9 and TRBJ2-5, with D perhaps TRBD1 (6 bases). The CDR3 has 13 residues. Germline V gene sequence: CDR1 SEHNR, CDR2 FQNEAQ (reference sequence). Trimming stripped 5 bases from V and 2 bases from J, with 9 bases between. CDR3 sequence: CASSPQGQETQYF. The DNA for the CDR3 is TGTGCCAGCAGCCCACAGGGACAAGAGACCCAGTACTTC.

A few counts support this clonotype. The junction does not match germline at one end; this may be a read error. The chain's CDR3 is CSARDDRGYGDTF. CDR3 coding DNA: TGCAGTGCTAGAGATGACAGGGGTTATGGCGACACCTTC. J is TRBJ1-2 and V is TRBV20-1; 8 bases align to TRBD1. Per germline, CDR1 DFQATT and CDR2 SNEGSKA (reference sequence). CDR3 length equals 13 residues.

This chain uses TRBV11-2 with TRBJ2-7, with TRBD2 matching over 11 bases. The CDR3 has 17 residues. V shed 5 bases and J 3 bases; nucleotides not matched to a gene: 12. Germline assignment: CDR1 SGHAT and CDR2 FQNNGV. The CDR3 DNA sequence: TGTGCCAGCAGCCTTAAACGACTAGCGGGATTGGACTACGAGCAGTACTTC. Translated: CASSLKRLAGLDYEQYF. Filled out from reference TRBV11-2 and TRBJ2-7, the complete variable domain reads EAGVAQSPRYKIIEKRQSVAFWCNPISGHATLYWYQQILGQGPKLLIQFQNNGVVDDSQLPKDRFSAERLKGVDSTLKIQPAKLEDSAVYLCASSLKRLAGLDYEQYFGPGTRLTVT.